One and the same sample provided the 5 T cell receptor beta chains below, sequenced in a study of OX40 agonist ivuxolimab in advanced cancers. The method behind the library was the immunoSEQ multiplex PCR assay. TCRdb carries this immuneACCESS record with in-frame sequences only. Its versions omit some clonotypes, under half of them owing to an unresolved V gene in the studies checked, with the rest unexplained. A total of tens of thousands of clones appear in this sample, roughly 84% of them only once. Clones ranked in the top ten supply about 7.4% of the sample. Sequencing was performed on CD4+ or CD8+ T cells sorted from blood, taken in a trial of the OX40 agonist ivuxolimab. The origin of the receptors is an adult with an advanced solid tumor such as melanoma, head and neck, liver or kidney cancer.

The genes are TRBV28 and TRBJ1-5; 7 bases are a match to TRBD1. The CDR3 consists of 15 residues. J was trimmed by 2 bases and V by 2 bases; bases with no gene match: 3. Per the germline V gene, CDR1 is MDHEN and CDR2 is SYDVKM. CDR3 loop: CASSLQGGGNQPQHF. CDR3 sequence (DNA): TGTGCCAGCAGTTTACAAGGGGGCGGCAATCAGCCCCAGCATTTT. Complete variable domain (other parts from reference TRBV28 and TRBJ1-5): DVKVTQSSRYLVKRTGEKVFLECVQDMDHENMFWYRQDPGLGLRLIYFSYDVKMKEKGDIPEGYSVSREKKERFSLILESASTNQTSMYLCASSLQGGGNQPQHFGDGTRLSIL.

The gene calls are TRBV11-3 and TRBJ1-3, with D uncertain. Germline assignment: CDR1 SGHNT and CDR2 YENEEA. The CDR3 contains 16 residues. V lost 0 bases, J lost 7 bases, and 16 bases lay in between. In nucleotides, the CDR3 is TGTGCCAGCAGCTTAGATCGAGCTTCTCTGGGGAACACCATATATTTT. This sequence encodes CASSLDRASLGNTIYF.

CDR3 sequence (DNA): TGTGCCAGCAGTCCCAGTAGCGGAACCTACAATGAGCAGTTCTTC. As protein: CASSPSSGTYNEQFF. The chain couples TRBV6-4 to TRBJ2-1, with a tentative D call TRBD2 (6 bases). Germline values: CDR1 MRHNA, CDR2 SNTAGT. V was shortened by 5 bases and J by 2 bases, with 13 bases between the two germline ends. The CDR3 is made up of 15 amino acids.

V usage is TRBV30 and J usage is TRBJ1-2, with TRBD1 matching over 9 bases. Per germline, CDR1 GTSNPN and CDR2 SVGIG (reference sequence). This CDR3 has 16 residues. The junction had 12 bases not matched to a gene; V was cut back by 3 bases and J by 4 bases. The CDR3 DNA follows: TGTGCCTGGAGCAAGAAGAATCCGGGACAGGGCTATGGCTACACCTTC. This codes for CAWSKKNPGQGYGYTF.

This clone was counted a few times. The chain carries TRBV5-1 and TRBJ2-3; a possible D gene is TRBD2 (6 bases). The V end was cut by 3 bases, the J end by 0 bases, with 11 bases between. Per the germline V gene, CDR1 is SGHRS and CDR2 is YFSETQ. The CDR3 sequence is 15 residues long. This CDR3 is CASSSDGGSTDTQYF. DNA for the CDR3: TGCGCCAGCAGCTCGGACGGGGGTAGCACAGATACGCAGTATTTT.